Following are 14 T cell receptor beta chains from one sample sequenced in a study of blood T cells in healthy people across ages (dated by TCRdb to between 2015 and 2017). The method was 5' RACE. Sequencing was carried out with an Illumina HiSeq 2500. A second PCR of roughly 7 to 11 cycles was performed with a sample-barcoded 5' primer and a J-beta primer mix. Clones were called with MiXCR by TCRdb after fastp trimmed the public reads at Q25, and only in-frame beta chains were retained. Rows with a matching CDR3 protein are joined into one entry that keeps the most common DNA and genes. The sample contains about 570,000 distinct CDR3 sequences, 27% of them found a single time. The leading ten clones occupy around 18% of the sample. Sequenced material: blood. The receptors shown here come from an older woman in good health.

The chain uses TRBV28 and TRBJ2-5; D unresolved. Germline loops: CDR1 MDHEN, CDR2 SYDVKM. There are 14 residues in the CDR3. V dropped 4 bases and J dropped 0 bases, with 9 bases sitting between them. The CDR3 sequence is CASSYPGYQETQYF. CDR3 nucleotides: TGTGCCAGCAGTTATCCCGGGTACCAAGAGACCCAGTACTTC.

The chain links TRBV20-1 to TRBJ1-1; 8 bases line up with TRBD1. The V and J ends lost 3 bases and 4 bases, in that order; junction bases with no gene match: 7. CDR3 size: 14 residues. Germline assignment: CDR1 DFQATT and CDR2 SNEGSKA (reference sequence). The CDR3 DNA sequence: TGCAGTGCTAGTCGGACAGGGATGAGCACTGAAGCTTTCTTT. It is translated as CSASRTGMSTEAFF.

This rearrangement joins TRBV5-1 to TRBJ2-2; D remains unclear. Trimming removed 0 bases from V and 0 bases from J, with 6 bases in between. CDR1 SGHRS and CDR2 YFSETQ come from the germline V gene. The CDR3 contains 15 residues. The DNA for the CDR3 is TGCGCCAGCAGCTTGGACGGGTCGAACACCGGGGAGCTGTTTTTT. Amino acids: CASSLDGSNTGELFF.

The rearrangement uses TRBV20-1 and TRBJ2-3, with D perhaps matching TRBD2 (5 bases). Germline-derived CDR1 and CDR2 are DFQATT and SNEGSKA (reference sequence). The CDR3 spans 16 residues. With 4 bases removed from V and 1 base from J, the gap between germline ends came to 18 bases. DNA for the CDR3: TGCAGTGCTATAATCCCCCCTATGCGGGGCACAGATACGCAGTATTTT. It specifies CSAIIPPMRGTDTQYF.

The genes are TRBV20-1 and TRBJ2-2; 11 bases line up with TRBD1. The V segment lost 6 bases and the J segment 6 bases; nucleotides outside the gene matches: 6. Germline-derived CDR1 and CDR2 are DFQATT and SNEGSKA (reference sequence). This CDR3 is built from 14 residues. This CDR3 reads CSAEQGQGAGELFF. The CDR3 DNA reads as TGCAGTGCAGAACAGGGACAGGGGGCCGGGGAGCTGTTTTTT.

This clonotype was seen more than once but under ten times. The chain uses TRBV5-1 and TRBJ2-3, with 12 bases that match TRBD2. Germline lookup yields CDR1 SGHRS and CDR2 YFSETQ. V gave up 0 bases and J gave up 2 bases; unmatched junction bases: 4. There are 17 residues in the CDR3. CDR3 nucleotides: TGCGCCAGCAGCTTGGGGACTAGCGGGGCAGCCACAGATACGCAGTATTTT. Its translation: CASSLGTSGAATDTQYF. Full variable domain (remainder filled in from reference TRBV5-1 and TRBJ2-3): KAGVTQTPRYLIKTRGQQVTLSCSPISGHRSVSWYQQTPGQGLQFLFEYFSETQRNKGNFPGRFSGRQFSNSRSEMNVSTLELGDSALYLCASSLGTSGAATDTQYFGPGTRLTVL.

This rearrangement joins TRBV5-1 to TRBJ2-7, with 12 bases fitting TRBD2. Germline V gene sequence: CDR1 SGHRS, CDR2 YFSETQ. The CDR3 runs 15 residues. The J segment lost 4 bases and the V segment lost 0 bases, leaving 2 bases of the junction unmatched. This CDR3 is CASSLVGLAGYEQYF. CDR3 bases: TGCGCCAGCAGCTTGGTGGGACTAGCGGGTTACGAGCAGTACTTC.

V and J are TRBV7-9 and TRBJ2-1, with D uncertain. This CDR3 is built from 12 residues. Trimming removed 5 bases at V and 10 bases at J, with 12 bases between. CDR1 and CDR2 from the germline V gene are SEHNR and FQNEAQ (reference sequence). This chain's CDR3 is CASSLKLDEQFF. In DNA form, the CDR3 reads TGTGCCAGCAGCCTGAAGCTGGACGAGCAGTTCTTC.

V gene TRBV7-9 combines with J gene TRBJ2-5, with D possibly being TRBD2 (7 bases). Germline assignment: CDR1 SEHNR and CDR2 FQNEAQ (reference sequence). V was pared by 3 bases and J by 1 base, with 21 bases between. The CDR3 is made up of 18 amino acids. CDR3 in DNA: TGTGCCAGCAGCTTGCCGGAGGCGCGGGGGCTGTGCCAAGAGACCCAGTACTTC. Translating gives CASSLPEARGLCQETQYF.

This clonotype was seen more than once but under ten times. CDR3 amino acids: CASSVGTQGSPLHF. CDR3 in DNA: TGTGCCAGTTCCGTGGGTACCCAGGGATCACCCCTCCACTTT. The V gene is TRBV5-5, the J gene TRBJ1-6; TRBD1 is a possible D gene (5 bases). The germline V and J ends were trimmed by 8 bases and 10 bases, with 19 bases remaining between them. Per germline, CDR1 SGHKS and CDR2 YYEKEE (reference sequence). The CDR3 is 14 residues long.

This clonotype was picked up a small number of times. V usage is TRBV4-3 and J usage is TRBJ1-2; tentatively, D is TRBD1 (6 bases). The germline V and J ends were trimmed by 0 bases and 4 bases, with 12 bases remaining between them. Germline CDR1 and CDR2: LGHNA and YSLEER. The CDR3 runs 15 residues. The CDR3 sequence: CASSQDGGQFYGYTF. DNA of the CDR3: TGCGCCAGCAGCCAAGATGGTGGACAGTTCTATGGCTACACCTTC.

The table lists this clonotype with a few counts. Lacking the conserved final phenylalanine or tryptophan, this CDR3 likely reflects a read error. The CDR3 loop reads CSVRTQIPKNIQYL. The CDR3 region has the DNA TGCAGCGTCCGGACACAAATCCCCAAAAACATTCAGTACCTC. This sequence joins TRBV29-1 and TRBJ2-4; maybe TRBD1 (5 bases). V lost 6 bases, J lost 2 bases, and 14 bases lay in between. This CDR3 region has 14 residues. Germline V lookup: CDR1 SQVTM, CDR2 ANQGSEA.

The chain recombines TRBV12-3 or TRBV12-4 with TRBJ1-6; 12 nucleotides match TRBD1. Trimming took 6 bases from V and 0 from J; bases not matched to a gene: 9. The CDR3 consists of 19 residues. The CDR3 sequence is CASRLGTGGSLSYNSPLHF. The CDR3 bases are TGTGCCAGCAGACTTGGGACAGGGGGCTCTCTCTCCTATAATTCACCCCTCCACTTT.

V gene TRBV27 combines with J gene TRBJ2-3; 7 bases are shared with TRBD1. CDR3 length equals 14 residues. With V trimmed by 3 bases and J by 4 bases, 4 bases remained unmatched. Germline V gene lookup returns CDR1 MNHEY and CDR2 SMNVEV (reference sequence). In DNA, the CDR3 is TGTGCCAGCAGTTTTCGCCAGGGGGCAGATACGCAGTATTTT. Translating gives CASSFRQGADTQYF.